These 29 T cell receptor beta chains originate from one sample sequenced in a study of T cell repertoires in cytomegalovirus infection. TCRdb recomputed calls from the reads with MiXCR, one row per CDR3 protein. This repertoire shows 250,000 to 300,000 distinct CDR3 sequences, about 26% found once; its top ten account for approximately 14%. Sequences were obtained from PBMCs. These receptors came from a human donor in good health (CMV status not recorded). Some clones in this sample may be carry-over from other donors' samples.

The V gene is TRBV12-3 or TRBV12-4, the J gene TRBJ2-1, with 10 bases identical to TRBD2. The CDR3 extends over 20 amino acids. The ends lost 3 bases at V and 0 bases at J; junction bases unmatched: 14. The CDR3 region has the DNA TGTGCCAGCAGTTTTCCGGTAGCGGGGGGACTAACCGTCTCCTACAATGAGCAGTTCTTC. Its protein is CASSFPVAGGLTVSYNEQFF.

With regard to this clonotype: One end of the junction is discordant with germline, which a read error may explain. The rearrangement links TRBV11-2 to TRBJ2-1; weak D call: TRBD2 (5 bases). This CDR3 spans 15 amino acids. CDR1 and CDR2 from the germline V gene are SGHAT and FQNNGV. The CDR3: CASSPRNSAYNGQFF. CDR3 bases: TGTGCCAGCAGCCCACGTAATAGCGCCTACAATGGGCAGTTCTTC.

This clonotype has a handful of counts. CDR3 sequence reads: CASSKSSSGTQQAQHF. Here the CDR3 DNA reads TGTGCCAGCAGCAAAAGTTCGTCCGGGACCCAACAGGCCCAGCATTTT. This sequence joins TRBV6-1 and TRBJ1-5, with a tentative D call TRBD1 (5 bases). This CDR3 is built from 16 residues. The germline gives CDR1 MNHNS, CDR2 SASEGT. With 6 bases removed from V and 11 bases from J, the gap between germline ends came to 26 bases.

This clonotype was found a few times. The rearrangement links TRBV20-1 to TRBJ1-1, with 10 bases matching TRBD1. V lost 6 bases to trimming and J lost 5 bases; unmatched junction nucleotides: 12. Germline CDR1 reads DFQATT; CDR2 reads SNEGSKA (reference sequence). This CDR3 has 15 amino acids. This chain's CDR3 is CSAFPGQGPQTEAFF. The CDR3, as DNA: TGCAGTGCCTTTCCGGGACAGGGGCCTCAAACTGAAGCTTTCTTT.

This sequence joins TRBV7-3 and TRBJ2-7, with unresolved D. V was pared by 5 bases and J by 7 bases, with 12 bases between. The CDR3 has 12 residues. Germline values: CDR1 SGHTA, CDR2 FQGTGA. The DNA of the CDR3 is TGTGCCAGCAGCCCCCCCTCTGGAGAGCAGTACTTC. Translation: CASSPPSGEQYF.

The V call is TRBV29-1, the J call TRBJ1-1; a possible D gene is TRBD1 (6 bases). Germline CDR1 SQVTM, CDR2 ANQGSEA. Trimming removed 1 base at V and 3 bases at J, with 12 bases between. The CDR3 length is 14 residues. The CDR3 reads CSVEVAGGYTEAFF. CDR3 bases: TGCAGCGTTGAAGTTGCGGGGGGCTACACTGAAGCTTTCTTT.

The chain has TRBV20-1 and TRBJ1-1; tentatively, D is TRBD1 (6 bases). V gave up 0 bases and J gave up 2 bases, with 13 bases separating them. CDR1 is DFQATT, CDR2 SNEGSKA, per germline (reference sequence). The CDR3 has 15 amino acids. The CDR3 DNA reads as TGCAGTGCTAGAGACAGGGGCCTTCTAAACACTGAAGCTTTCTTT. This gives the protein CSARDRGLLNTEAFF.

Only a few counts were recorded for this clonotype. V is TRBV20-1 and J is TRBJ1-1; no reliable D call. Looked up from germline, CDR1 is DFQATT and CDR2 is SNEGSKA (reference sequence). This CDR3 spans 13 amino acids. V lost 5 bases and J lost 3, with 13 bases in between. CDR3 in amino acids: CSAGSLVDTEAFF. CDR3 nucleotide sequence: TGCAGTGCTGGCTCACTGGTAGACACTGAAGCTTTCTTT.

This clonotype has a count of ten or more. The chain links TRBV7-8 to TRBJ2-7; 11 bases map to TRBD2. In germline, CDR1 is SGHVS, CDR2 FQNEAQ. V shed 5 bases and J 1 base; nucleotides not matched to a gene: 4. The CDR3 runs 15 residues. The chain's CDR3 is CASSLGLAVSYEQYF. The CDR3 DNA sequence: TGTGCCAGCAGCCTGGGACTAGCGGTGTCCTACGAGCAGTACTTC. Full variable domain (outside the CDR3, taken from reference TRBV7-8 and TRBJ2-7): GAGVSQSPRYKVAKRGQDVALRCDPISGHVSLFWYQQALGQGPEFLTYFQNEAQLDKSGLPSDRFFAERPEGSVSTLKIQRTQQEDSAVYLCASSLGLAVSYEQYFGPGTRLTVT.

The chain links TRBV5-1 to TRBJ2-7, with 7 bases lining up with TRBD2. CDR3 length: 15 amino acids. Germline V gene lookup returns CDR1 SGHRS and CDR2 YFSETQ. V gave up 0 bases and J gave up 6 bases; unmatched junction bases: 9. The CDR3 sequence: CASSLGEGSGSEQYF. In DNA form, the CDR3 reads TGCGCCAGCAGCTTGGGGGAGGGAAGCGGATCCGAGCAGTACTTC.

The chain has TRBV6-6 and TRBJ2-5; unclear D gene. Trimming left V 2 bases short and J 5 bases short, with 12 bases between. This CDR3 region has 14 residues. Germline V gives CDR1 MNHNY, CDR2 SVGAGI (reference sequence). The DNA for the CDR3 is TGTGCCAGCAGTTACGACTTCCAAGGGGAGACCCAGTACTTC. It specifies CASSYDFQGETQYF.

J is TRBJ2-1 and V is TRBV28; 11 positions match TRBD2. With V trimmed by 4 bases and J by 5 bases, 7 bases remained unmatched. The length of the CDR3 is 16 residues. CDR1 and CDR2 (germline): MDHEN, SYDVKM. Here the CDR3 reads CASSSSGLAEDNEQFF. CDR3 bases: TGTGCCAGCAGTTCATCGGGACTAGCGGAAGACAATGAGCAGTTCTTC.

This clonotype has at least ten counts. The rearrangement joins TRBV12-3 or TRBV12-4 to TRBJ2-2; D is perhaps TRBD1 or TRBD2 (5 bases each). Trimming left V 1 base short and J 0 bases short, with 6 bases between. The CDR3 covers 15 residues. The CDR3 loop is CASSLGGPNTGELFF. The CDR3 nucleotides are TGTGCCAGCAGTTTAGGGGGACCGAACACCGGGGAGCTGTTTTTT.

The chain carries TRBV11-3 and TRBJ2-2; the D gene is possibly TRBD1 (6 bases). Trimming stripped 5 bases from V and 1 base from J, with 8 bases between. The CDR3 is made up of 14 amino acids. CDR1 SGHNT and CDR2 YENEEA come from the germline V gene. CDR3 sequence reads: CASSRGGNTGELFF. The CDR3 bases are TGTGCCAGCAGCCGAGGGGGGAACACCGGGGAGCTGTTTTTT.

The chain joins TRBV29-1 to TRBJ2-7; D is uncertain. The CDR3 is 11 amino acids. The V gene lost 4 bases and the J gene lost 2 bases, with 6 bases spanning the gap. Germline CDR1 and CDR2: SQVTM and ANQGSEA. Here the CDR3 reads CSVVLPYEQYF. In DNA, the CDR3 is TGCAGCGTTGTCTTGCCCTACGAGCAGTACTTC.

There are many counts of this clonotype. The V call is TRBV7-2, the J call TRBJ2-5, with 14 bases matching TRBD2. The CDR3 length is 17 residues. The V and J ends lost 5 bases and 4 bases, in that order; junction bases with no gene match: 9. Germline V gives CDR1 SGHTA, CDR2 FQGNSA. CDR3 sequence (DNA): TGTGCCAGCAGCGCCTACCCGGGACTAGCGGGGGTAGAGACCCAGTACTTC. It encodes CASSAYPGLAGVETQYF.

The J gene is TRBJ2-1, the V gene TRBV5-1, with 7 positions matching TRBD1. Germline CDR1 reads SGHRS; CDR2 reads YFSETQ. V shed 4 bases and J 9 bases; nucleotides not matched to a gene: 13. This CDR3 has 15 amino acids. The CDR3 region is CASSQESRQGFEQFF. The CDR3 DNA is TGCGCCAGCAGCCAGGAGTCGAGACAGGGTTTTGAGCAGTTCTTC.

The V and J genes are TRBV12-3 or TRBV12-4 and TRBJ1-6; D is possibly TRBD1 (6 bases). Trimming removed 5 bases from V and 10 bases from J, with 18 bases in between. The CDR3 spans 15 residues. The CDR3 loop reads CASSPSRGEGSPLHF. The CDR3 DNA reads TGTGCCAGCAGTCCCTCTAGGGGGGAAGGGTCACCCCTCCACTTT.

This sequence joins TRBV18 and TRBJ2-5; TRBD1 is a possible D gene (6 bases). Looked up from germline, CDR1 is KGHSH and CDR2 is LQKENI. CDR3 length: 15 residues. Trimming removed 3 bases at V and 7 bases at J, with 18 bases between. CDR3 in amino acids: CASSPFGQSRGTQYF. In DNA, the CDR3 is TGTGCCAGCTCACCGTTCGGACAGAGCCGGGGGACCCAGTACTTC.

This clonotype has at least ten counts. The chain has TRBV7-2 and TRBJ2-1, with 10 bases matching TRBD1. The germline CDR1 and CDR2 sequences are SGHTA and FQGNSA. The CDR3 spans 15 residues. V was clipped by 5 bases and J by 4 bases; unmatched bases: 5. The CDR3 protein is CASSRDRGLYNEQFF. The DNA of the CDR3 is TGTGCCAGCAGCCGCGACAGGGGGCTATACAATGAGCAGTTCTTC.

The rearrangement uses TRBV7-9 and TRBJ1-1; no reliable D call. The ends were cut back, 3 bases at V and 1 base at J, with 9 bases in the middle. Per the germline V gene, CDR1 is SEHNR and CDR2 is FQNEAQ (reference sequence). The CDR3 spans 14 residues. CDR3 bases: TGTGCCAGCAGCTTCCAAGGTGAGAACACTGAAGCTTTCTTT. This codes for CASSFQGENTEAFF.

The genes are TRBV27 and TRBJ2-7; D is uncertain. Germline CDR1 is MNHEY and CDR2 is SMNVEV (reference sequence). V was clipped by 4 bases and J by 2 bases, with 12 bases between them. The CDR3 sequence is 14 residues long. DNA of the CDR3: TGTGCCAGCAGTTCCGGAACCACCGCCTACGAGCAGTACTTC. It codes for CASSSGTTAYEQYF.

This chain links TRBV5-6 with TRBJ1-6; D perhaps matches TRBD1 (5 bases). The germline gives CDR1 SGHDT, CDR2 YYEEEE. The CDR3 consists of 15 residues. V lost 2 bases and J 7 bases, leaving 13 bases between the germline ends. CDR3 DNA sequence: TGTGCCAGCAGCTTTACCGGGACCCCGAATTCACCCCTCCACTTT. This encodes CASSFTGTPNSPLHF.

The chain recombines TRBV9 with TRBJ2-3; possible D gene TRBD1, 6 bases. The CDR3 consists of 17 residues. V lost 0 bases, J lost 0 bases, and 14 bases lay in between. Germline CDR1 SGDLS, CDR2 YYNGEE. As DNA, the CDR3 is TGTGCCAGCAGCGTAGAGTCCGGGACACTTAGCACAGATACGCAGTATTTT. Amino acid sequence: CASSVESGTLSTDTQYF.

This clonotype was picked up a small number of times. This sequence joins TRBV14 and TRBJ1-1; 7 bases map to TRBD1. Losses at the gene ends were 4 bases for V and 4 bases for J; bases not matched to a gene: 6. Germline assignment: CDR1 SGHDN and CDR2 FVKESK. This CDR3 region has 14 residues. CDR3 amino acids: CASSLRPGGTEAFF. CDR3 in DNA: TGTGCCAGCAGCCTTCGACCAGGGGGCACTGAAGCTTTCTTT.

This clonotype was detected ten times or more. CDR3 region: CASRATGANVLTF. The CDR3 DNA is TGTGCCAGCAGGGCGACTGGGGCCAACGTCCTGACTTTC. The chain is built from TRBV6-1 and TRBJ2-6; D gene uncertain. V lost 6 bases and J lost 2, with 5 bases in between. Germline values: CDR1 MNHNS, CDR2 SASEGT. The CDR3 loop spans 13 amino acids.

This clonotype was seen ten or more times. V usage is TRBV7-8 and J usage is TRBJ1-3; no reliable D call. Germline CDR1 and CDR2: SGHVS and FQNEAQ. V was cut by 1 base and J by 0 bases, with 4 bases left in between. The CDR3 runs to 14 residues. CDR3 bases: TGTGCCAGCAGCTTAGGGGCCTCTGGAAACACCATATATTTT. This sequence encodes CASSLGASGNTIYF.

The genes are TRBV24-1 and TRBJ2-2; D is ambiguous. This CDR3 has 12 residues. V gave up 7 bases and J gave up 7 bases, with 9 bases separating them. Germline CDR1 and CDR2: KGHDR and SFDVKD. CDR3 residues: CATRNPRGELFF. CDR3 in DNA: TGTGCCACCAGAAACCCACGCGGGGAGCTGTTTTTT.

A note on this clonotype: A much more abundant neighbour one base away suggests this may be a read error. This chain links TRBV7-2 with TRBJ2-7, with 9 bases that match TRBD2. Germline loops: CDR1 SGHTA, CDR2 FQGNSA. CDR3 length equals 14 residues. Germline trimming cut 5 bases from V and 5 bases from J; bases unmatched to any gene: 7. As DNA, the CDR3 is TGTGCCAGCAGCATTAGCGGGAGTTTCAACGAGCAGTACTTC. Its translation is CASSISGSFNEQYF.